Sequencing of this T cell receptor beta chain was carried out in a study of cytomegalovirus exposure and HLA in healthy donors. Overall study results and limits: Testing in vitro showed three CMV-associated chains specific for CMV antigens.

The V gene's germline CDR1 is LNHDA and CDR2 SQIVND (reference sequence). The CDR3 loop spans 13 amino acids. Deletions cut 2 bases from V and 6 bases from J, with 9 bases between. This clone was seen only once. No antigen is known for it. The data were produced by immunoSEQ multiplex PCR, yet TCRdb's version contains in-frame clones alone and is incomplete. The sample contains around 300,000 clones, 70% to 90% of which appear only once. Material: PBMCs. The rearrangement uses TRBV19 and TRBJ2-3; D not resolved. The sequence was collected from a man aged 30-40 years in good health and CMV-seronegative. The CDR3 DNA reads as TGTGCCAGTAGTATACTCAACGCGGATACGCAGTATTTT. This translates into CASSILNADTQYF.